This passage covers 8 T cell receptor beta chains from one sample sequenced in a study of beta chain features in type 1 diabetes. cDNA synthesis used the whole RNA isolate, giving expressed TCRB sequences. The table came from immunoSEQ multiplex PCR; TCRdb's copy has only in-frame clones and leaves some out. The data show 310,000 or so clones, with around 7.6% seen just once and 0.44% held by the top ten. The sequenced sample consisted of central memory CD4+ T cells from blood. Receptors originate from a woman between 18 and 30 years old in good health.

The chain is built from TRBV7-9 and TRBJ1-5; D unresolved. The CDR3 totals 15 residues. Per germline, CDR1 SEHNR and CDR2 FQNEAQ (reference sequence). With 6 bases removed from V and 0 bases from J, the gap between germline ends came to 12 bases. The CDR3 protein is CASSSDGHSNQPQHF. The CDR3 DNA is TGTGCCAGCAGTTCGGACGGCCATAGCAATCAGCCCCAGCATTTT.

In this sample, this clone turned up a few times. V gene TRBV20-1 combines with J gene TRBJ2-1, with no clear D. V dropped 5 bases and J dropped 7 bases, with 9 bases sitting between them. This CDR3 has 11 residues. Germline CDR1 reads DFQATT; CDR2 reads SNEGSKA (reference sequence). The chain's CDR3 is CSAGPTNEQFF. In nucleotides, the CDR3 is TGCAGTGCTGGGCCCACTAATGAGCAGTTCTTC.

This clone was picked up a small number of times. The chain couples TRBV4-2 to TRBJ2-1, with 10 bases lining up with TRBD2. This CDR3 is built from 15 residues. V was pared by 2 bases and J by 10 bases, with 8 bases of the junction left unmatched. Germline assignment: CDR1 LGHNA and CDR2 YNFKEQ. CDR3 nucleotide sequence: TGTGCCAGCAGCCAACCTAGCGGGAGCGGGCGCGAGCAGTTCTTC. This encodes CASSQPSGSGREQFF.

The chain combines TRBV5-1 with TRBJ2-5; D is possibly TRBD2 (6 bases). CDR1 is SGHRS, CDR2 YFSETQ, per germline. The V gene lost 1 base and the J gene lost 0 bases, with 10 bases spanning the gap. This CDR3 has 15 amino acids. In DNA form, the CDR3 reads TGCGCCAGCAGCTTGTTCAAGCGGGACCAAGAGACCCAGTACTTC. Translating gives CASSLFKRDQETQYF.

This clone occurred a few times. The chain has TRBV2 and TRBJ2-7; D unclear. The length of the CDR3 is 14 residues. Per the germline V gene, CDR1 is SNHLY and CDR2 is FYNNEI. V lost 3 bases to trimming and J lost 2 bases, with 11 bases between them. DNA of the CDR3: TGTGCCAGCAGTGAGGGTCGGCTTACCTACGAGCAGTACTTC. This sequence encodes CASSEGRLTYEQYF.

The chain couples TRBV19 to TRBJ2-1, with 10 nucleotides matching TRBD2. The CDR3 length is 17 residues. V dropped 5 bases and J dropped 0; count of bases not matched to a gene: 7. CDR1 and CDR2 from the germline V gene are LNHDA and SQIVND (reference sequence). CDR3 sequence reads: CASSGLAAFSSYNEQFF. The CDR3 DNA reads TGTGCCAGTAGTGGACTAGCGGCGTTTAGCTCCTACAATGAGCAGTTCTTC.

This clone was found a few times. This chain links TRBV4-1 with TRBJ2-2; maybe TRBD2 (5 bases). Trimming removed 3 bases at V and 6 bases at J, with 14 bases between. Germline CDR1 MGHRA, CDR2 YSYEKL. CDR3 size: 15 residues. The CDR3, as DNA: TGCGCCAGCAGCCATGTAGGGAGCGGCTCCGGGGAGCTGTTTTTT. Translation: CASSHVGSGSGELFF.

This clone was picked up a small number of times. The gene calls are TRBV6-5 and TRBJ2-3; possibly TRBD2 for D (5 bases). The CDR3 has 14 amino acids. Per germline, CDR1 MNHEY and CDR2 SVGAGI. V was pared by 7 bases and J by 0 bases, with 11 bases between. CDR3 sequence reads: CASTNGISTDTQYF. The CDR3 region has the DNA TGTGCCAGCACCAACGGGATCAGCACAGATACGCAGTATTTT.